The 29 T cell receptor beta chains below all came from one sample that was sequenced in a study of T-cell memory formation after mild COVID-19 (dated by TCRdb to about 2021). Libraries came from 5' RACE. Sequencer: Illumina NovaSeq 6000. TCRdb handled the public reads itself, with Q25 trimming in fastp and clone calling in MiXCR, and kept productive beta chains. Rows with one shared CDR3 protein collapse into an entry with the most common genes and DNA. Counted in this sample were roughly 110,000 distinct CDR3 sequences; roughly 12% of them appeared once. The top ten hold roughly 27% of the sample. The sequencing input was PBMCs or a T cell subset sorted from them (not recorded which). These receptors were taken from an adult woman who had mild COVID-19 (a few samples of this study predate the infection). The sample titles of this study are shuffled in the database, so cell type and time point are left out; the donor was told from shared clones.

This clonotype has at least ten counts. The chain has TRBV6-5 and TRBJ2-3; TRBD2 aligns across 7 bases. Germline lookup yields CDR1 MNHEY and CDR2 SVGAGI. The J segment lost 0 bases and the V segment lost 6 bases, leaving 6 bases of the junction unmatched. The CDR3 is 15 amino acids. The CDR3 loop reads CASSRSGVSTDTQYF. In DNA, the CDR3 is TGTGCCAGCAGCAGAAGCGGGGTGAGCACAGATACGCAGTATTTT.

The table lists this clonotype with a few counts. The chain employs TRBV30 and TRBJ2-7, with 9 bases fitting TRBD2. The CDR3 length is 14 residues. Trimming removed 0 bases from V and 5 bases from J; junction bases left unmatched: 5. Germline V lookup: CDR1 GTSNPN, CDR2 SVGIG (reference sequence). The chain's CDR3 is CAWSVQAGGDEQYF. DNA of the CDR3: TGTGCCTGGAGTGTACAAGCGGGAGGCGACGAGCAGTACTTC.

The chain employs TRBV7-9 and TRBJ2-5, with 13 bases fitting TRBD2. Trimming removed 8 bases from V and 4 bases from J; junction bases left unmatched: 7. The CDR3 runs to 15 residues. Per the germline V gene, CDR1 is SEHNR and CDR2 is FQNEAQ (reference sequence). This CDR3 reads CASSSGLAGLETQYF. DNA for the CDR3: TGTGCCAGCTCCTCGGGACTAGCGGGATTAGAGACCCAGTACTTC. Filled out from reference TRBV7-9 and TRBJ2-5, the complete variable domain reads DTGVSQNPRHKITKRGQNVTFRCDPISEHNRLYWYRQTLGQGPEFLTYFQNEAQLEKSRLLSDRFSAERPKGSFSTLEIQRTEQGDSAMYLCASSSGLAGLETQYFGPGTRLLVL.

This clonotype was picked up a small number of times. This chain uses TRBV7-6 with TRBJ2-6; the D is unclear. Germline CDR1 SGHVS, CDR2 FNYEAQ. V lost 5 bases to trimming and J lost 1 base, with 12 bases between them. The CDR3 consists of 16 residues. CDR3 sequence: CASSPRSRSGANVLTF. CDR3 DNA sequence: TGTGCCAGCAGCCCCCGATCCCGGTCTGGGGCCAACGTCCTGACTTTC.

This clonotype was seen more than once but under ten times. The V and J genes are TRBV7-9 and TRBJ2-1; D uncertain. V lost 3 bases to trimming and J lost 0 bases, with 24 bases between them. The CDR3 contains 20 residues. CDR1 is SEHNR, CDR2 FQNEAQ, per germline (reference sequence). CDR3 DNA sequence: TGTGCCAGCAGCTTGACTCACACCACAGCTCGACGATACTCCTACAATGAGCAGTTCTTC. Amino acid sequence: CASSLTHTTARRYSYNEQFF.

The V gene is TRBV24-1, the J gene TRBJ1-1, with D possibly TRBD1 on 5 matching bases. The CDR3 is made up of 13 amino acids. Germline V gene sequence: CDR1 KGHDR, CDR2 SFDVKD. Trimming pared 5 bases from V and 7 bases from J, leaving 13 bases between. CDR3 protein: CATSALGGGEAFF. The CDR3 DNA reads as TGTGCCACCAGTGCCCTTGGTGGGGGTGAAGCTTTCTTT.

J is TRBJ2-4 and V is TRBV4-3; D may correspond to TRBD1 or TRBD2 (6 bases each). CDR1 is LGHNA and CDR2 is YSLEER in the germline V gene. The CDR3 contains 17 residues. With 0 bases removed from V and 3 bases from J, the gap between germline ends came to 15 bases. For the CDR3, the DNA is TGCGCCAGCAGCCAAGATCGGGGGCAGGGGATCAAAAACATTCAGTACTTC. It encodes CASSQDRGQGIKNIQYF.

The chain uses TRBV7-9 and TRBJ2-7; D may be TRBD1 (6 bases). The CDR3 loop spans 15 amino acids. V shed 6 bases and J shed 3 bases, with 18 bases lying between them. Germline lookup yields CDR1 SEHNR and CDR2 FQNEAQ (reference sequence). The CDR3 sequence: CASSGGQSINYEQYF. As DNA, the CDR3 is TGTGCCAGCAGTGGTGGACAGAGTATCAACTACGAGCAGTACTTC.

This clonotype came up a few times. The V and J genes are TRBV7-8 and TRBJ1-1; possibly TRBD1 for D (6 bases). Trimming removed 2 bases from V and 7 bases from J, with 29 bases in between. CDR3 size: 19 residues. Per germline, CDR1 SGHVS and CDR2 FQNEAQ. CDR3 DNA sequence: TGTGCCAGCAGCTTAAGGCCTGGGCCCGATGAACTTCGAGGGGGTGAAGCTTTCTTT. This encodes CASSLRPGPDELRGGEAFF.

The chain links TRBV12-3 or TRBV12-4 to TRBJ2-5; 7 bases are shared with TRBD2. Trimming removed 8 bases from V and 4 bases from J; junction bases left unmatched: 7. The CDR3 is 13 residues long. CDR3 in DNA: TGTGCCAGCCGGGGGGATAGGGGAGAGACCCAGTACTTC. It codes for CASRGDRGETQYF.

This chain uses TRBV9 with TRBJ1-2; D is perhaps TRBD1 (5 bases). The length of the CDR3 is 14 residues. Germline V gene lookup returns CDR1 SGDLS and CDR2 YYNGEE. V shed 0 bases and J shed 6 bases, with 12 bases lying between them. The CDR3 coding sequence is TGTGCCAGCAGCGTAGCTTTAGGGGAAGATGGCTACACCTTC. Residues: CASSVALGEDGYTF.

The CDR3 loop is CASSQDIGTRDNEQFF. CDR3 nucleotide sequence: TGCGCCAGCAGCCAAGATATCGGGACTAGGGACAATGAGCAGTTCTTC. V usage is TRBV4-1 and J usage is TRBJ2-1, with TRBD2 matching 8 bases. The V segment lost 0 bases and the J segment 5 bases; nucleotides outside the gene matches: 6. Germline lookup yields CDR1 MGHRA and CDR2 YSYEKL. The CDR3 consists of 16 residues.

This clonotype was observed at least ten times. V and J are TRBV2 and TRBJ2-3; 7 positions agree with TRBD2. The CDR3 length is 17 residues. V was clipped by 0 bases and J by 0 bases; unmatched bases: 6. CDR1 and CDR2 from the germline V gene are SNHLY and FYNNEI. CDR3 amino acids: CASSEALRTSSTDTQYF. CDR3 coding DNA: TGTGCCAGCAGTGAAGCGCTCCGGACTAGTAGCACAGATACGCAGTATTTT. The entire variable domain, with the rest obtained from reference TRBV2 and TRBJ2-3, is as follows: EPEVTQTPSHQVTQMGQEVILRCVPISNHLYFYWYRQILGQKVEFLVSFYNNEISEKSEIFDDQFSVERPDGSNFTLKIRSTKLEDSAMYFCASSEALRTSSTDTQYFGPGTRLTVL.

The sample holds a few counts of this clonotype. The chain has TRBV2 and TRBJ1-2; D uncertain. The CDR3 is 13 residues long. Trimming pared 4 bases from V and 4 bases from J, leaving 10 bases between. Germline CDR1 is SNHLY and CDR2 is FYNNEI. The CDR3 region has the DNA TGTGCCAGCAGTGCCGGACCGAGCTATGGCTACACCTTC. Protein: CASSAGPSYGYTF.

The V and J genes are TRBV7-8 and TRBJ2-7; the match to TRBD1 covers 7 bases. Germline V gives CDR1 SGHVS, CDR2 FQNEAQ. The ends lost 5 bases at V and 2 bases at J; junction bases unmatched: 9. CDR3 length: 15 amino acids. CDR3 sequence: CASSPGGRGTYEQYF. In DNA form, the CDR3 reads TGTGCCAGCAGCCCTGGGGGCAGGGGGACCTACGAGCAGTACTTC.

This clonotype was seen a few times. J is TRBJ2-1 and V is TRBV7-9; 12 nucleotides match TRBD2. The trim removed 5 bases at V and 7 bases at J, leaving 12 bases unmatched. Germline V gives CDR1 SEHNR, CDR2 FQNEAQ (reference sequence). CDR3 length: 17 residues. Here the CDR3 reads CASSLRTSGKTWNEQFF. CDR3 coding DNA: TGTGCCAGCAGCCTTCGGACTAGCGGGAAGACTTGGAATGAGCAGTTCTTC.

This clonotype was counted a few times. CDR3 amino acids: CASIPGGGNTGELFF. CDR3 sequence (DNA): TGTGCCAGCATTCCAGGGGGCGGGAACACCGGGGAGCTGTTTTTT. The rearrangement uses TRBV12-3 or TRBV12-4 and TRBJ2-2, with 8 positions matching TRBD1. V shed 7 bases, J shed 1 base, and the junction held 5 bases outside the gene matches. The CDR3 spans 15 residues.

This clonotype was seen more than once but under ten times. V usage is TRBV7-9 and J usage is TRBJ2-7, with 9 bases identical to TRBD1. The CDR3 sequence is 14 residues long. J was trimmed by 7 bases and V by 1 base; bases with no gene match: 5. From germline, CDR1 is SEHNR and CDR2 FQNEAQ (reference sequence). CDR3 sequence: CASSLGRTGVEQYF. The CDR3 DNA reads TGTGCCAGCAGCTTAGGACGGACAGGGGTTGAGCAGTACTTC.

This clonotype was counted only a few times. J is TRBJ2-7 and V is TRBV20-1; perhaps TRBD1 as D (6 bases). The CDR3 contains 14 residues. V was trimmed by 0 bases and J by 5 bases, leaving 14 bases between them. Germline-derived CDR1 and CDR2 are DFQATT and SNEGSKA (reference sequence). In DNA form, the CDR3 reads TGCAGTGCTAGAGATCAGGGGCTAGCCCACGAGCAGTACTTC. This codes for CSARDQGLAHEQYF.

In this sample, this clonotype turned up many times. Written as DNA, the CDR3 is TGCAGCGTTGAAGGACTAGCGGGAGTGAGGGAGCAGTTCTTC. It codes for CSVEGLAGVREQFF. The V and J genes are TRBV29-1 and TRBJ2-1, with 12 bases that match TRBD2. The length of the CDR3 is 14 residues. V lost 1 base, J lost 10 bases, and 5 bases stayed unmatched. Per germline, CDR1 SQVTM and CDR2 ANQGSEA.

The chain uses TRBV30 and TRBJ2-5, with 8 bases identical to TRBD2. The V segment lost 1 base and the J segment 2 bases; nucleotides outside the gene matches: 3. Germline V CDR1 and CDR2: GTSNPN, SVGIG (reference sequence). The CDR3 totals 14 residues. The CDR3 spells CAWSAPGGQETQYF. The CDR3 region has the DNA TGTGCCTGGAGTGCGCCGGGAGGGCAAGAGACCCAGTACTTC.

The chain uses TRBV6-2 or TRBV6-3 and TRBJ2-7; 7 positions agree with TRBD1. The CDR3 has 13 residues. Germline CDR1 reads MNHEY; CDR2 reads SVGEGT. The trim removed 6 bases at V and 2 bases at J, leaving 4 bases unmatched. The CDR3 DNA is TGTGCCAGCAGCCTGGACAGGACCTACGAGCAGTACTTC. Translated: CASSLDRTYEQYF.

The genes are TRBV12-3 or TRBV12-4 and TRBJ1-6; D is possibly TRBD1 (5 bases). The CDR3 is 14 residues long. Trimming shortened V by 4 bases and J by 9 bases, and 13 bases separated the two germline ends. The DNA of the CDR3 is TGTGCCAGCAGTTACCGGGGCTCTGGTTCACCCCTCCACTTT. Protein: CASSYRGSGSPLHF.

Only a few counts were recorded for this clonotype. The chain links TRBV19 to TRBJ2-3; unclear D gene. V shed 8 bases and J shed 0 bases, with 9 bases lying between them. The CDR3 sequence is 13 residues long. Germline-derived CDR1 and CDR2 are LNHDA and SQIVND (reference sequence). Here the CDR3 reads CASSPVSTDTQYF. The DNA for the CDR3 is TGTGCCAGTTCTCCGGTGAGCACAGATACGCAGTATTTT.

This clonotype came up a few times. The rearrangement joins TRBV19 to TRBJ1-1; TRBD1 agrees at 7 bases. V shed 2 bases, J shed 1 base, and the junction held 7 bases outside the gene matches. The CDR3 covers 16 residues. The germline V gene encodes CDR1 LNHDA and CDR2 SQIVND (reference sequence). CDR3 loop: CASSIRTGWPNTEAFF. The CDR3 nucleotides read TGTGCCAGTAGTATAAGGACAGGTTGGCCGAACACTGAAGCTTTCTTT.

There are many counts of this clonotype. The chain's CDR3 is CASSLGGADGYTF. CDR3 bases: TGCGCCAGCAGCTTGGGAGGGGCCGATGGCTACACCTTC. This chain uses TRBV5-1 with TRBJ1-2, with D perhaps matching TRBD1 (5 bases). The germline V gene encodes CDR1 SGHRS and CDR2 YFSETQ. The V and J ends lost 0 bases and 6 bases respectively, with 9 bases between them. The CDR3 loop spans 13 amino acids.

This clonotype was detected only a few times. V usage is TRBV4-1 and J usage is TRBJ2-1, with 12 bases matching TRBD2. The CDR3 is 17 amino acids. Germline CDR1 is MGHRA and CDR2 is YSYEKL. Trimming cost V 3 bases and J 6 bases; bases outside gene matches: 9. The CDR3 reads CASSHDRTSGTSNEQFF. The CDR3 coding sequence is TGCGCCAGCAGCCACGACCGGACTAGCGGGACCTCCAATGAGCAGTTCTTC.

The V gene is TRBV7-9, the J gene TRBJ2-7, with 8 positions matching TRBD1. The germline V gene has CDR1 SEHNR and CDR2 FQNEAQ (reference sequence). The CDR3 extends over 14 amino acids. J was trimmed by 1 base and V by 6 bases; bases with no gene match: 5. The DNA of the CDR3 is TGTGCCAGCAGTAGCCGGGACAGGTCCTACGAGCAGTACTTC. Translated, it gives CASSSRDRSYEQYF.

The chain combines TRBV6-6 with TRBJ2-1, with 10 nucleotides matching TRBD1. V lost 6 bases, J lost 8 bases, and 13 bases stayed unmatched. The V gene's germline CDR1 is MNHNY and CDR2 SVGAGI (reference sequence). There are 16 residues in the CDR3. The CDR3 sequence: CASRDTTGGVFYEQFF. In DNA form, the CDR3 reads TGTGCCAGCAGAGACACGACAGGGGGCGTTTTCTATGAGCAGTTCTTC.